This T cell receptor beta chain comes out of a study of CXCR3-negative and CXCR3-positive naive CD8 T cells. Findings and limits, study-wide: Compared with CXCR3-negative naive cells, CXCR3-positive naive cells showed more hydrophobic TRB CDR3s.

With UMI labels, 5' RACE was used to prepare the TRB cDNA libraries. TCRdb reprocessed the 5' RACE reads; each CDR3 protein has one entry and no DNA is given. In total, the table holds some 150,000 distinct CDR3 sequences. With regard to this clonotype: Its antigen is unidentified.

CDR3 size: 13 residues. The germline V gene has CDR1 LGHDT and CDR2 YNNKEL (reference sequence). Material: naive CXCR3+ CD8+ T cells from blood. Subset defined: CD45RO-CCR7+CD27+CD95- naive CD8+ T cells expressing CXCR3 (TNR3+). This clonotype was obtained from a human donor in good health. Some clones in this sample may be carry-over from other donors' samples. The chain combines TRBV3-1 with TRBJ2-7. CDR3 region: CASSPQPPYEQYF.